Included here is one T cell receptor beta chain sequence, with context. Its antigen is undetermined. At one end the junction does not follow the germline gene, possibly because of a read error. This entry is derived from a study of CD8+CD57+ T cells in acquired aplastic anemia. General study results and limits: With respect to CD8+ Simpson's diversity, patients and controls did not differ significantly. Between patients and controls, twenty-nine CD8+ CDR3 sequences were found in common.

The CDR3 contains 16 residues. Previously, flow cytometry had revealed CD8+CD57+ cell expansion in the patients chosen for sequencing. Using genomic DNA as the template, TCR beta VDJ and CDR3 profiling was carried out. TCRdb passed the reads through MiXCR, listing each CDR3 protein once. The sample carries around 180,000 distinct CDR3 sequences, around 50% recorded once. The receptor was isolated from a human donor with aplastic anemia. The material sequenced was sorted CD4+, CD8+, or CD8+CD57+ T cells (not recorded which) from PBMCs. This sequence joins TRBV12-3 or TRBV12-4 and TRBJ2-3, with 8 bases matching TRBD2. Here the CDR3 reads CASTLGGGGYTGTQYF. The DNA of the CDR3 is TGTGCCAGCACCTTAGGAGGCGGGGGGTACACAGGTACGCAGTATTTT.